This T cell receptor (beta chain) is from a study of shared clonotypes between healthy human individuals. Remarks on this clone: Other DNA variants within this sample encode the same CDR3.

Clones were sequenced by immunoSEQ multiplex PCR, and TCRdb holds only the in-frame ones, with some missing. The top ten clones hold approximately 0.36% of a sample with about 2.4 million clones, 90% to 95% of them seen once. The receptor was derived from a man between 18 and 29 years old in good health. Some clones in this sample may be carry-over from other donors' samples. The sample taken for sequencing was naive CD4+ T cells from PBMCs. Subset given: CD45RA+ positively selected.

The CDR3: CASSQGRGSNQPQHF. Written as DNA, the CDR3 is TGCGCCAGCAGCCAGGGAAGAGGGAGCAATCAGCCCCAGCATTTT. J is TRBJ1-5 and V is TRBV4-1; D gene ambiguous. The CDR3 covers 15 residues. Germline-derived CDR1 and CDR2 are MGHRA and YSYEKL. V lost 3 bases, J lost 1 base, and 10 bases lay in between.